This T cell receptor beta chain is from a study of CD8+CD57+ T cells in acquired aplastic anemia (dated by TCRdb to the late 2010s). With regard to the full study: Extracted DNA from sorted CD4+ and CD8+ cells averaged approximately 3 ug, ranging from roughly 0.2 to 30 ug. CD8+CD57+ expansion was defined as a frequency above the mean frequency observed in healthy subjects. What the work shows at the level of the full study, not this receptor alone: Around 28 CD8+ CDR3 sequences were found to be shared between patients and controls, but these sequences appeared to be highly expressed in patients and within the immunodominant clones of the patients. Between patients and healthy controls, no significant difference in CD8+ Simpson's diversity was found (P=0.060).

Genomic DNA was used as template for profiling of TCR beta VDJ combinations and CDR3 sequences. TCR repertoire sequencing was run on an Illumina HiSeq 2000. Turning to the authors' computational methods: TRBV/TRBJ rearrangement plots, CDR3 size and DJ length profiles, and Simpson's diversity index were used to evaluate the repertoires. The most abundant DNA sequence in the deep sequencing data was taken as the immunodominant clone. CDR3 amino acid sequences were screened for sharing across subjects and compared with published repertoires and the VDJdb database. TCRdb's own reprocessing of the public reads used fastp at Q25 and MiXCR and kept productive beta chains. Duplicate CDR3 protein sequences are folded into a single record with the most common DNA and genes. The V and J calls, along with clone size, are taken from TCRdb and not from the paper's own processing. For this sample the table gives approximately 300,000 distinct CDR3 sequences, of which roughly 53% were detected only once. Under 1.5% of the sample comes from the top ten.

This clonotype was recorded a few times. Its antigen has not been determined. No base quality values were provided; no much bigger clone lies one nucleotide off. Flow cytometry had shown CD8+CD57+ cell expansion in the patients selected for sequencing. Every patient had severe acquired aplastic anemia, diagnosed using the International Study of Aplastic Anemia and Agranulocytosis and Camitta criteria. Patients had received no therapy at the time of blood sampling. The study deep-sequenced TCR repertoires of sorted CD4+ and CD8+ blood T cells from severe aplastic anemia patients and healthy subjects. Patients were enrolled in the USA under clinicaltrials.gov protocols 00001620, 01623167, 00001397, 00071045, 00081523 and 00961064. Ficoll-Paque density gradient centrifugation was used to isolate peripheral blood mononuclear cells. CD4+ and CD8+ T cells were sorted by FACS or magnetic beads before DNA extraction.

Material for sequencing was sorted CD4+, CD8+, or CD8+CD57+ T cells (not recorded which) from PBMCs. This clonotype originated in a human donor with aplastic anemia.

This receptor carries the CDR3 CASSLERGLGQTQYF. Read as DNA, the sequence is TGTGCCAGCAGCTTAGAACGGGGGCTCGGTCAGACCCAGTACTTC. The rearranged chain carries TRBV7-2 and TRBJ2-5; the D gene may be TRBD1 or TRBD2, since each aligns over 6 bases. CDR1 SGHTA and CDR2 FQGNSA were looked up in the germline V gene. The CDR3, from cysteine to phenylalanine, totals 15 residues. Only CDR3 DNA is held: 45 bases, read in frame from base 1. V is reduced by 1 base and J by 6 bases, leaving a spacing of 15 bases between them. This CDR3, with the reference TRBV7-2 and TRBJ2-5 proteins standing in past its ends, gives the full variable domain GAGVSQSPSNKVTEKGKDVELRCDPISGHTALYWYRQSLGQGLEFLIYFQGNSAPDKSGLPSDRFSAERTGGSVSTLTIQRTQQEDSAVYLCASSLERGLGQTQYFGPGTRLLVL.